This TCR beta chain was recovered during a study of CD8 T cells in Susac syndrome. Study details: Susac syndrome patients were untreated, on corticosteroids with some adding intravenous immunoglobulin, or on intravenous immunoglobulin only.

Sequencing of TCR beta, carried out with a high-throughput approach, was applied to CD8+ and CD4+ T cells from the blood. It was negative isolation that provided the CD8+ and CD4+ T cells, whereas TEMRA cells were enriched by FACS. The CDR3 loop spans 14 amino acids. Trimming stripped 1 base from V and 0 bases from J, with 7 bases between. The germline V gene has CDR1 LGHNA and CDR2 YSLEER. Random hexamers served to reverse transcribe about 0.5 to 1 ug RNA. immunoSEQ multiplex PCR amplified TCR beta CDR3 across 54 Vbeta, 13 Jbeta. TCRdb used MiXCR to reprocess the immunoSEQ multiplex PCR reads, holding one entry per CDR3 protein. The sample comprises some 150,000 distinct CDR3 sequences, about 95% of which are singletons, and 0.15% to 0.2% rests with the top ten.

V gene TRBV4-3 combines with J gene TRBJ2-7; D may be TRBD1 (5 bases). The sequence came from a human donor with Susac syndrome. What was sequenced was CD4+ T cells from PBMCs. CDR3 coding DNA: TGCGCCAGCAGCCAAGCGGACACCTCCTACGAGCAGTACTTC. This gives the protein CASSQADTSYEQYF.